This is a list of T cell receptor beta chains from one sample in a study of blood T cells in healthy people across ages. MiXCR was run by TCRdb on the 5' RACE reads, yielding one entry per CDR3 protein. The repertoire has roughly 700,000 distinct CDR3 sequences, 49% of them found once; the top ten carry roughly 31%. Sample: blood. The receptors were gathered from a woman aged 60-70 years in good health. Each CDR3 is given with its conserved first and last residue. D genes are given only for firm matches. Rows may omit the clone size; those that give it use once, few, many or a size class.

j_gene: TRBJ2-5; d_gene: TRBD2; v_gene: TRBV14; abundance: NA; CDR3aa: CASSHGTSGPTEQYF; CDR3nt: TGTGCCAGCAGCCATGGGACTAGCGGACCGACGGAGCAGTACTTC
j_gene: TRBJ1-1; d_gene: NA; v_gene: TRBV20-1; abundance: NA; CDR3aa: CSARRQLNTEAFF; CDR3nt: TGCAGTGCTAGGAGACAGTTGAACACTGAAGCTTTCTTT
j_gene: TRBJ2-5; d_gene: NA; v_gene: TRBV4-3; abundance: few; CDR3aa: CASSQDRRQSQETQYF; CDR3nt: TGCGCCAGCAGCCAAGATAGGAGACAGAGCCAAGAGACCCAGTACTTC
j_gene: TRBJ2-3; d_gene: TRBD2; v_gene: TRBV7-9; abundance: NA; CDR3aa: CASSSDGLAGFDTQYF; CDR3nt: TGTGCCAGCAGCTCGGACGGGCTAGCGGGATTTGATACGCAGTATTTT
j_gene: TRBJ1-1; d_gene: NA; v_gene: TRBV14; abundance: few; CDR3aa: CASSPLGPNTEAFF; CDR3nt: TGTGCCAGCAGCCCTTTAGGTCCGAACACTGAAGCTTTCTTT
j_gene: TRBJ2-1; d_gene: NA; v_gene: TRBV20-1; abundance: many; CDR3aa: CSARDPRGWNEQFF; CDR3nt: TGCAGTGCTAGAGACCCGAGAGGGTGGAATGAGCAGTTCTTC
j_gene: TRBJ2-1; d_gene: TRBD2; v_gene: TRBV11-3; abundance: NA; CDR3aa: CASSRPRAGDSYNEQFF; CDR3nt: TGTGCCAGCAGCCGGCCTAGGGCGGGAGATAGCTACAATGAGCAGTTCTTC
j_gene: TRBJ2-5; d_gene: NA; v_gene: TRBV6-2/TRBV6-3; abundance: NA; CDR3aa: CASRAEGRPQETQYF; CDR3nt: TGTGCCAGCAGGGCGGAGGGCAGGCCGCAAGAGACCCAGTACTTC
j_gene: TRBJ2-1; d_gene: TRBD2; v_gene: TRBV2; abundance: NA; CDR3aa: CATRRTSGYNEQFF; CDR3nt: TGTGCCACCAGGAGAACTAGCGGTTACAATGAGCAGTTCTTC
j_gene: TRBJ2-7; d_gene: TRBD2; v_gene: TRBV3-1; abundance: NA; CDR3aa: CASSPSGGEGTYEQYF; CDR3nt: TGTGCCAGCAGCCCGAGCGGGGGAGAGGGTACCTACGAGCAGTACTTC
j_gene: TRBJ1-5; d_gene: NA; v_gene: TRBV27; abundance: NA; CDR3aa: CASSLGPAPTGQPQHF; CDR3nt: TGTGCCAGCAGTTTAGGGCCGGCTCCCACGGGTCAGCCCCAGCATTTT
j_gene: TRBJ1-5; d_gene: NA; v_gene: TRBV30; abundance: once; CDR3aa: CAWSVVGVRQPQHF; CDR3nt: TGTGCCTGGAGTGTTGTGGGGGTAAGGCAGCCCCAGCATTTT
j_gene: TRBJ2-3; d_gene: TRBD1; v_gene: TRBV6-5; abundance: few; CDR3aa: CASSSRTGTGWGGQYF; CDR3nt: TGTGCCAGCAGTTCCAGGACCGGGACAGGGTGGGGCGGGCAGTATTTT
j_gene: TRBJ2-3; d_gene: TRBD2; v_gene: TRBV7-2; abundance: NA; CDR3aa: CASSPGLAGGWGGYTQYF; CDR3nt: TGTGCCAGCAGCCCGGGACTAGCGGGAGGCTGGGGCGGGTATACGCAGTATTTT
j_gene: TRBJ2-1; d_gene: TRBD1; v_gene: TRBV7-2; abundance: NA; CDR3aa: CASSPRLGQGEDEQFF; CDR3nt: TGTGCCAGCAGCCCTAGGTTGGGACAGGGAGAAGATGAGCAGTTCTTC
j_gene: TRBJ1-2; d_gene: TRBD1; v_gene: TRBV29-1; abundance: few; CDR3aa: CSVRTGGNFGYGYTF; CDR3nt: TGCAGCGTTCGGACAGGGGGCAATTTCGGGTATGGCTACACCTTC
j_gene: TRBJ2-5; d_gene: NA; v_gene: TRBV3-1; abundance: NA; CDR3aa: CASRCQETQYF; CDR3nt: TGTGCCAGCAGGTGCCAAGAGACCCAGTACTTC
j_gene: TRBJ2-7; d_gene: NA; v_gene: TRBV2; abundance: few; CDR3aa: CASSYQGIRSGEQYF; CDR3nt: TGTGCCAGCAGTTATCAGGGGATCAGGAGTGGCGAGCAGTACTTC
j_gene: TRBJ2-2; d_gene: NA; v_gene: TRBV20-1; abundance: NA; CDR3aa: CSARDGGHLNTGELFF; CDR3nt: TGCAGTGCTAGAGATGGAGGGCACCTGAACACCGGGGAGCTGTTTTTT
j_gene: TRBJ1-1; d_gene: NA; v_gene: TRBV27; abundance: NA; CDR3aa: CASINRGMGTEAFF; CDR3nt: TGTGCCAGCATTAACCGGGGAATGGGCACTGAAGCTTTCTTT
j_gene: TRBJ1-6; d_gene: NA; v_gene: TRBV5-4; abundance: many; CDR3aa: CASSDGLVPSLHF; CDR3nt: TGTGCCAGCAGCGACGGACTCGTCCCCTCCCTCCACTTT
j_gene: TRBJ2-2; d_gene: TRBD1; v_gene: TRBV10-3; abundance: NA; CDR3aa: CAVSGTGGTGELFF; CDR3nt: TGTGCCGTCTCCGGGACAGGGGGCACCGGGGAGCTGTTTTTT
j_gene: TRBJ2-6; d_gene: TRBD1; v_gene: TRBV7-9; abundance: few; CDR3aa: CASSLRGDRDFSGANVLTF; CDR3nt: TGTGCCAGCAGTCTCAGAGGGGACAGGGACTTCTCTGGGGCCAACGTCCTGACTTTC
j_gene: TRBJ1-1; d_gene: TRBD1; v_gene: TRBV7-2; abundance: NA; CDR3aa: CASSSRDRAAFF; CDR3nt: TGTGCCAGCAGCTCCCGGGACAGGGCAGCTTTCTTT
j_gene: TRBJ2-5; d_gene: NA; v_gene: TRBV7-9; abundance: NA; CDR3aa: CASSWIGETQYF; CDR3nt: TGTGCCAGCAGCTGGATAGGGGAGACCCAGTACTTC
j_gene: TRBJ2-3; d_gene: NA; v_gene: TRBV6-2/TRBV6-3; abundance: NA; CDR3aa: CASSYANWGADTQYF; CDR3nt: TGTGCCAGCAGTTACGCGAACTGGGGGGCAGATACGCAGTATTTT
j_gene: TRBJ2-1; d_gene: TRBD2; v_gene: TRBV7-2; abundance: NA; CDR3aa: CASSSGLAGGTDEQFF; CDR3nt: TGTGCCAGCAGCTCCGGACTAGCGGGAGGTACGGATGAGCAGTTCTTC
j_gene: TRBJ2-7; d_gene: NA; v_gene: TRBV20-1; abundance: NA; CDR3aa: CSARGGNYEQYF; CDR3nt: TGCAGTGCTAGAGGCGGGAACTACGAGCAGTACTTC
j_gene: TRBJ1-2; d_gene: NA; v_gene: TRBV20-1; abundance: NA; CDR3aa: CSARSGTYGYTF; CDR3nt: TGCAGTGCTAGATCCGGGACCTATGGCTACACCTTC
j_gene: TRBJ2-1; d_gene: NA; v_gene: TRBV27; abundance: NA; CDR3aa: CASSIIAAPWDEQFF; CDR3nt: TGTGCCAGCAGTATAATAGCGGCCCCTTGGGATGAGCAGTTCTTC
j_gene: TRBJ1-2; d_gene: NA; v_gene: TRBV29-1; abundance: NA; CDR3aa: CSVHTNYGYTF; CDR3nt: TGCAGCGTTCATACTAACTATGGCTACACCTTC
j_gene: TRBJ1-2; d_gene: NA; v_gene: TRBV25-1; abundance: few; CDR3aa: CASSDSNYGYTF; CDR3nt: TGTGCCAGCAGTGACTCCAACTATGGCTACACCTTC
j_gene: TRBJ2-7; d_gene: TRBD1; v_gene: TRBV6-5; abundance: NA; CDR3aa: CASSNPGQGTYEQYF; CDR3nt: TGTGCCAGCAGCAATCCGGGACAGGGGACCTACGAGCAGTACTTC
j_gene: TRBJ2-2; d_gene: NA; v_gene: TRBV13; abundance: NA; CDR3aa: CASSLGGGADTGELFF; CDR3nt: TGTGCCAGCAGCCTAGGTGGGGGCGCGGACACCGGGGAGCTGTTTTTT
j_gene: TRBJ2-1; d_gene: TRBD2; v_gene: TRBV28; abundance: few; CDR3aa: CASSPTSGAYNEQFF; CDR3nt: TGTGCCAGCAGTCCTACTAGCGGAGCCTACAATGAGCAGTTCTTC
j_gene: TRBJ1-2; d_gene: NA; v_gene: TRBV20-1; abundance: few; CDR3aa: CSASKGGYGYTF; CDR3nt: TGCAGTGCTAGTAAGGGAGGCTATGGCTACACCTTC
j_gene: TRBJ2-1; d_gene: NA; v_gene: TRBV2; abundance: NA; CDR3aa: CASSGRAGNEQFF; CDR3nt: TGTGCCAGCAGTGGGAGGGCGGGGAATGAGCAGTTCTTC
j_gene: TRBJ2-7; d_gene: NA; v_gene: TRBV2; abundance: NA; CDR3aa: CASSEEGFYNEQYF; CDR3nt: TGTGCCAGCAGTGAAGAGGGCTTTTACAATGAGCAGTACTTC
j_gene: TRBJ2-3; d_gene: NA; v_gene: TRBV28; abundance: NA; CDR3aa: CASSFYLAGRVGTDTQYF; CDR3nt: TGTGCCAGCAGTTTCTACCTAGCCGGGCGAGTTGGGACAGATACGCAGTATTTT
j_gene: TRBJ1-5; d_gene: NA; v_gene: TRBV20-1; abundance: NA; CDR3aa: CSARWPGPYNQPQHF; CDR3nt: TGCAGTGCTAGATGGCCGGGGCCCTACAATCAGCCCCAGCATTTT
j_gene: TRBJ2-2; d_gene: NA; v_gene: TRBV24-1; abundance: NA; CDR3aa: CATGGNTGELFF; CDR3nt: TGTGCCACCGGGGGGAACACCGGGGAGCTGTTTTTT
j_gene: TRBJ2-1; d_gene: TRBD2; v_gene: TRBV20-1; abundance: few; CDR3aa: CSARTSGRASEQFF; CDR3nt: TGCAGTGCGCGGACTAGCGGGAGGGCCAGTGAGCAGTTCTTC
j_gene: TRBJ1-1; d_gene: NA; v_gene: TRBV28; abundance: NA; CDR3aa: CASSQLLGFGYTEAFF; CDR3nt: TGTGCCAGCAGTCAACTACTAGGGTTTGGGTACACTGAAGCTTTCTTT
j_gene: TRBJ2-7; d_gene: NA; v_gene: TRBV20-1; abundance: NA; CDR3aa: CSAISGSYEQYF; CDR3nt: TGCAGTGCTATTTCCGGGTCCTACGAGCAGTACTTC